One sample yielded the 22 T cell receptor beta chains listed below, sequenced in a study of cytomegalovirus exposure and HLA in healthy donors. The PCR used 60 Vbeta and 13 Jbeta primers. This table comes from immunoSEQ multiplex PCR, and its TCRdb copy is limited to in-frame clones, with some not included. This table has more than 150,000 clones, 82% appearing once. The sequenced sample consisted of PBMCs. Receptors originate from a man between 35 and 55 years old in good health and CMV-seronegative.

V is TRBV5-1 and J is TRBJ1-1; TRBD1 might be the D (5 bases). V lost 0 bases and J 2 bases, leaving 20 bases between the germline ends. Per germline, CDR1 SGHRS and CDR2 YFSETQ. CDR3 size: 18 residues. The CDR3 spells CASSLGSAGPRSNTEAFF. CDR3 nucleotide sequence: TGCGCCAGCAGCTTGGGTTCGGCAGGGCCACGATCAAACACTGAAGCTTTCTTT.

The chain is built from TRBV5-5 and TRBJ2-5; tentative D call: TRBD1 (5 bases). V was shortened by 2 bases and J by 2 bases, with 13 bases between the two germline ends. The CDR3 is 15 residues long. Germline V lookup: CDR1 SGHKS, CDR2 YYEKEE (reference sequence). DNA for the CDR3: TGTGCCAGCAGCTTAAGGTTCACAGGTCAAGAGACCCAGTACTTC. Protein product: CASSLRFTGQETQYF.

The V call is TRBV4-3, the J call TRBJ2-7, with 9 nucleotides matching TRBD2. V gave up 0 bases and J gave up 2 bases; unmatched junction bases: 2. The V gene's germline CDR1 is LGHNA and CDR2 YSLEER. The CDR3 covers 15 residues. CDR3 residues: CASSQDPSGTYEQYF. CDR3 coding DNA: TGCGCCAGCAGCCAAGACCCTAGCGGGACCTACGAGCAGTACTTC.

This chain uses TRBV9 with TRBJ2-1; 9 positions agree with TRBD1. Germline V gene sequence: CDR1 SGDLS, CDR2 YYNGEE. CDR3 length: 18 residues. Trimming took 3 bases from V and 8 from J; bases not matched to a gene: 18. The CDR3 loop is CASSESENRGRIRDEQFF. CDR3 DNA: TGTGCCAGCAGCGAATCCGAAAACAGGGGGCGCATTAGAGATGAGCAGTTCTTC.

The chain links TRBV18 to TRBJ1-1; TRBD1 might be the D (5 bases). This CDR3 has 15 amino acids. The V end lost 2 bases, the J end lost 6 bases, and 16 bases lay between the germline ends. Germline V gene sequence: CDR1 KGHSH, CDR2 LQKENI. In DNA, the CDR3 is TGTGCCAGCTCACCATTCGGGGGTTCAACAGCTGAAGCTTTCTTT. It codes for CASSPFGGSTAEAFF.

The rearrangement links TRBV4-2 to TRBJ2-7, with D possibly being TRBD1 (5 bases). Germline V lookup: CDR1 LGHNA, CDR2 YNFKEQ. The germline V and J ends were trimmed by 0 bases and 4 bases, with 10 bases remaining between them. CDR3 size: 14 residues. This CDR3 reads CASSQEARAYEQYF. For the CDR3, the DNA is TGTGCCAGCAGCCAAGAGGCCAGGGCGTACGAGCAGTACTTC.

The rearrangement uses TRBV28 and TRBJ2-1; perhaps TRBD2 as D (5 bases). CDR1 is MDHEN, CDR2 SYDVKM, per germline. V was clipped by 2 bases and J by 6 bases, with 5 bases between them. The CDR3 totals 12 residues. In DNA, the CDR3 is TGTGCCAGCAGTTTAGGAGGCAATGAGCAGTTCTTC. Translation gives CASSLGGNEQFF.

The J gene is TRBJ1-3, the V gene TRBV5-1; 8 bases match TRBD1. CDR3 length: 16 residues. The germline gives CDR1 SGHRS, CDR2 YFSETQ. Trimming took 2 bases from V and 0 from J; bases not matched to a gene: 4. CDR3 nucleotides: TGCGCCAGCAGCTTAGGGACAGGCTTCTCTGGAAACACCATATATTTT. It is translated as CASSLGTGFSGNTIYF.

The J gene is TRBJ1-5, the V gene TRBV28; D unresolved. The V gene lost 8 bases and the J gene lost 1 base, with 21 bases spanning the gap. The CDR3 consists of 17 residues. Germline loops: CDR1 MDHEN, CDR2 SYDVKM. The CDR3 DNA follows: TGTGCCAGCCGGGAATCAACCGGTTCGGAGAGCAATCAGCCCCAGCATTTT. It translates to CASRESTGSESNQPQHF.

The rearrangement uses TRBV2 and TRBJ2-5; the match to TRBD1 covers 11 bases. V was pared by 4 bases and J by 4 bases, with 8 bases of the junction left unmatched. The CDR3 extends over 16 amino acids. The germline V gene has CDR1 SNHLY and CDR2 FYNNEI. The CDR3 region has the DNA TGTGCCAGCAGTGGAGGACAGGGGGCGGGGGGAGAGACCCAGTACTTC. This translates into CASSGGQGAGGETQYF.

The CDR3 sequence: CASSPGTDIPETQYF. The CDR3 DNA follows: TGTGCCAGCAGCCCAGGGACTGATATTCCAGAGACCCAGTACTTC. This chain connects TRBV7-8 to TRBJ2-5, with D tentatively TRBD2 (6 bases). Germline-derived CDR1 and CDR2 are SGHVS and FQNEAQ. The length of the CDR3 is 15 residues. V lost 5 bases and J 4 bases, leaving 17 bases between the germline ends.

This chain uses TRBV5-1 with TRBJ2-3, with D tentatively TRBD1 (5 bases). V lost 0 bases, J lost 7 bases, and 9 bases lay in between. CDR3 size: 13 residues. Germline V lookup: CDR1 SGHRS, CDR2 YFSETQ. The CDR3 coding sequence is TGCGCCAGCAGCTTGGCAGGGCCTAATACGCAGTATTTT. Amino acid sequence: CASSLAGPNTQYF. The whole variable domain, filled in from reference TRBV5-1 and TRBJ2-3, reads KAGVTQTPRYLIKTRGQQVTLSCSPISGHRSVSWYQQTPGQGLQFLFEYFSETQRNKGNFPGRFSGRQFSNSRSEMNVSTLELGDSALYLCASSLAGPNTQYFGPGTRLTVL.

This clone appeared a few times. The chain combines TRBV5-4 with TRBJ1-1, with D maybe TRBD1 (6 bases). V was cut by 4 bases and J by 3 bases, with 10 bases left in between. The germline gives CDR1 SGHNT, CDR2 YYREEE (reference sequence). This CDR3 region has 13 residues. In nucleotides, the CDR3 is TGTGCCAGCAGCGTGGACAGAGACACTGAAGCTTTCTTT. Its protein product is CASSVDRDTEAFF.

This clone appeared once. The V and J genes are TRBV9 and TRBJ2-5, with D possibly TRBD2 on 6 matching bases. Germline V gene sequence: CDR1 SGDLS, CDR2 YYNGEE. The germline V and J ends were trimmed by 1 base and 0 bases, with 10 bases remaining between them. CDR3 length equals 15 residues. CDR3 region: CASSVRGIYQETQYF. The CDR3 DNA reads TGTGCCAGCAGCGTACGGGGGATCTACCAAGAGACCCAGTACTTC.

The CDR3 is CATSRDGSGSNEKLFF. CDR3 nucleotides: TGTGCCACCAGCAGAGATGGGTCAGGCTCTAATGAAAAACTGTTTTTT. The chain employs TRBV15 and TRBJ1-4; no firm D call. Germline CDR1 reads LNHNV; CDR2 reads YYDKDF (reference sequence). The CDR3 contains 16 residues. Between the trimmed V and J ends, which lost 0 bases and 3 bases, there was a span of 11 bases.

This sequence joins TRBV5-5 and TRBJ1-1; D is perhaps TRBD1 (6 bases). The CDR3 length is 15 residues. CDR1 SGHKS and CDR2 YYEKEE come from the germline V gene (reference sequence). V was trimmed by 4 bases and J by 0 bases, leaving 13 bases between them. Here the CDR3 DNA reads TGTGCCAGCAGCCTAACAACAGGGATGAACACTGAAGCTTTCTTT. Protein sequence: CASSLTTGMNTEAFF.

The chain recombines TRBV7-8 with TRBJ2-7; D is undetermined. The CDR3 covers 13 residues. From germline, CDR1 is SGHVS and CDR2 FQNEAQ. V was clipped by 3 bases and J by 2 bases, with 8 bases between them. The CDR3 protein is CASSFRGTYEQYF. CDR3 DNA: TGTGCCAGCAGCTTTCGAGGAACCTACGAGCAGTACTTC.

The rearrangement uses TRBV4-2 and TRBJ2-6; D remains ambiguous. The CDR3 runs 15 residues. Germline lookup yields CDR1 LGHNA and CDR2 YNFKEQ. With 2 bases removed from V and 2 bases from J, the gap between germline ends came to 7 bases. The CDR3 DNA sequence: TGTGCCAGCAGCCAAACATCCACTGGGGCCAACGTCCTGACTTTC. Amino acids: CASSQTSTGANVLTF.

In this sample, this clone turned up a few times. One end of the junction varies from germline; a read error may be responsible. V is TRBV18 and J is TRBJ2-3, with 8 positions matching TRBD2. Germline loops: CDR1 KGHSH, CDR2 LQKENI. This CDR3 spans 15 amino acids. CDR3 in DNA: TGTGCCAGCTCACCCCCTCTAGCGGGCACGGATACGCAGTATTTT. Amino acid sequence: CASSPPLAGTDTQYF.

This rearrangement joins TRBV30 to TRBJ1-2, with D uncertain. Germline values: CDR1 GTSNPN, CDR2 SVGIG (reference sequence). The CDR3 extends over 12 amino acids. Trimming took off 0 bases at V and 8 bases at J, with 10 bases between the two ends. DNA of the CDR3: TGTGCCTGGAGTGTAGGGAGAAACGGCTACACCTTC. Translating it yields CAWSVGRNGYTF.

This clone was counted a single time. A read error may account for a junction end that differs from germline. The chain links TRBV5-1 to TRBJ2-6; 8 bases align to TRBD2. Germline V gives CDR1 SGHRS, CDR2 YFSETQ. There are 17 residues in the CDR3. The CDR3 is CASTGGEGTSGANVLIF. The CDR3 nucleotides are TGCGCCAGCACCGGGGGGGAGGGAACCTCTGGGGCCAACGTCCTGATTTTC.

The chain recombines TRBV11-3 with TRBJ2-1; 7 bases match TRBD2. Germline V gene sequence: CDR1 SGHNT, CDR2 YENEEA. V dropped 5 bases and J dropped 1; count of bases not matched to a gene: 5. This CDR3 region has 15 residues. The CDR3 region has the DNA TGTGCCAGCAGCCGCGGGGGTTGGTCCTACAATGAGCAGTTCTTC. Its protein is CASSRGGWSYNEQFF.